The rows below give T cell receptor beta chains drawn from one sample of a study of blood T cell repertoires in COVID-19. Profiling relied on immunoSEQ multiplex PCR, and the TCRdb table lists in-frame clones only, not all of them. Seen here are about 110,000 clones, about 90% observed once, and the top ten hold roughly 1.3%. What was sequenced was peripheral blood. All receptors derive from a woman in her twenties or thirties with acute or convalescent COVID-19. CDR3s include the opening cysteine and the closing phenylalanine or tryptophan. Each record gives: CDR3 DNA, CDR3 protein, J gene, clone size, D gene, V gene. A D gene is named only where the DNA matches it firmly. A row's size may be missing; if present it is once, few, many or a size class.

CDR3nt: TGTGCCAGCAGCGGGGTGGACAGGGCGAGCAACTATGGCTACACCTTC
CDR3aa: CASSGVDRASNYGYTF
j_gene: TRBJ1-2
abundance: NA
d_gene: TRBD1
v_gene: TRBV7-2

CDR3nt: TGTGCCAGCATGCCCCTTCGGGACACCGGGGAGCTGTTTTTT
CDR3aa: CASMPLRDTGELFF
j_gene: TRBJ2-2
abundance: NA
d_gene: NA
v_gene: TRBV27

CDR3nt: TGTGCCAGCTCAAGACAGGGAAGCACTGAAGCTTTCTTT
CDR3aa: CASSRQGSTEAFF
j_gene: TRBJ1-1
abundance: NA
d_gene: TRBD1
v_gene: TRBV18

CDR3nt: TGTGCCAGTAGTATAGAGGGCCGCGAGAACTCCTACGAGCAGTACTTC
CDR3aa: CASSIEGRENSYEQYF
j_gene: TRBJ2-7
abundance: once
d_gene: NA
v_gene: TRBV19

CDR3nt: TGTGCCAGCAGCTTGGCCGCCAGCTCCTACAATGAGCAGTTCTTC
CDR3aa: CASSLAASSYNEQFF
j_gene: TRBJ2-1
abundance: NA
d_gene: NA
v_gene: TRBV5-5

CDR3nt: TGTGCCAGTAGTTTACAACTAGCGGGGAACACCGGGGAGCTGTTTTTT
CDR3aa: CASSLQLAGNTGELFF
j_gene: TRBJ2-2
abundance: NA
d_gene: TRBD2
v_gene: TRBV19

CDR3nt: TGTGCCAGCATTAAGACTAGTTTGTCGGGAAAGCAGTACTTC
CDR3aa: CASIKTSLSGKQYF
j_gene: TRBJ2-7
abundance: NA
d_gene: NA
v_gene: TRBV28

CDR3nt: TGTGCCAGCAGGAGCACGTACCTAGCCGAGCAGTACTTC
CDR3aa: CASRSTYLAEQYF
j_gene: TRBJ2-7
abundance: once
d_gene: NA
v_gene: TRBV2

CDR3nt: TGTGCCAGCTCACCACAGACAGGGGACACTGAAGCTTTCTTT
CDR3aa: CASSPQTGDTEAFF
j_gene: TRBJ1-1
abundance: once
d_gene: TRBD1
v_gene: TRBV18

CDR3nt: TGTGCCAGCAGCCCCCGTGTCACAGATACGCAGTATTTT
CDR3aa: CASSPRVTDTQYF
j_gene: TRBJ2-3
abundance: once
d_gene: NA
v_gene: TRBV7-6

CDR3nt: TGTGCCAGCAGCTTAAGAGCTACAGAGACCTACGAGCAGTACTTC
CDR3aa: CASSLRATETYEQYF
j_gene: TRBJ2-7
abundance: NA
d_gene: NA
v_gene: TRBV7-8

CDR3nt: TGTGCCAGTAGTTTATGGGACAGGGAGGGCGGGGAGCTGTTTTTT
CDR3aa: CASSLWDREGGELFF
j_gene: TRBJ2-2
abundance: NA
d_gene: TRBD1
v_gene: TRBV19

CDR3nt: TGTGCCAGCCTGAATTGGAGCTCCTATAATTCACCCCTCCACTTT
CDR3aa: CASLNWSSYNSPLHF
j_gene: TRBJ1-6
abundance: NA
d_gene: NA
v_gene: TRBV28

CDR3nt: TGTGCTAGTGGCCCAAAACACAGGAACACCGGGGAGCTGTTTTTT
CDR3aa: CASGPKHRNTGELFF
j_gene: TRBJ2-2
abundance: NA
d_gene: NA
v_gene: TRBV12-5

CDR3nt: TGTGCCAGTACGGGGGAGGGTGAGGCTACGCAGTATTTT
CDR3aa: CASTGEGEATQYF
j_gene: TRBJ2-3
abundance: NA
d_gene: TRBD2
v_gene: TRBV19

CDR3nt: TGTGCCAGCAGCTCACGGGACAGGGGTGGAGGCTACACCTTC
CDR3aa: CASSSRDRGGGYTF
j_gene: TRBJ1-2
abundance: NA
d_gene: TRBD1
v_gene: TRBV13

CDR3nt: TGTGCTTGGAAAGCGGGGCTATACGAGCAGTACTTC
CDR3aa: CAWKAGLYEQYF
j_gene: TRBJ2-7
abundance: NA
d_gene: TRBD2
v_gene: TRBV30

CDR3nt: TGTGCCAGCAGCCCATCCTACGAGCAGTACTTC
CDR3aa: CASSPSYEQYF
j_gene: TRBJ2-7
abundance: NA
d_gene: NA
v_gene: TRBV11-2

CDR3nt: TGCAGCGTTGAAACACCCGGGTACTACGAGCAGTACTTC
CDR3aa: CSVETPGYYEQYF
j_gene: TRBJ2-7
abundance: once
d_gene: NA
v_gene: TRBV29-1

CDR3nt: TGCGCCAGCAGCCAAGACAGGCATCAGCCCCAGCATTTT
CDR3aa: CASSQDRHQPQHF
j_gene: TRBJ1-5
abundance: NA
d_gene: NA
v_gene: TRBV4-1

CDR3nt: TGTGCCAGCAGTTACGCGGGACTAGCGGGGGGTGTTAACAATGAGCAGTTCTTC
CDR3aa: CASSYAGLAGGVNNEQFF
j_gene: TRBJ2-1
abundance: NA
d_gene: TRBD2
v_gene: TRBV6-2/TRBV6-3

CDR3nt: TGTGCCAGCAGCTCCAGGGTGAGCACCGGGGAGCTGTTTTTT
CDR3aa: CASSSRVSTGELFF
j_gene: TRBJ2-2
abundance: NA
d_gene: NA
v_gene: TRBV11-2

CDR3nt: TGTGCCACCAGTGATGACAGGGTGCACACAGATACGCAGTATTTT
CDR3aa: CATSDDRVHTDTQYF
j_gene: TRBJ2-3
abundance: NA
d_gene: TRBD1
v_gene: TRBV24-1

CDR3nt: TGCGCCAGCAGTGAGTCTGGGACAGACAATGAGCAGTTCTTC
CDR3aa: CASSESGTDNEQFF
j_gene: TRBJ2-1
abundance: NA
d_gene: TRBD1
v_gene: TRBV10-1

CDR3nt: TGCGCCAGCAGCCAAGACGTCGACACTGAAGCTTTCTTT
CDR3aa: CASSQDVDTEAFF
j_gene: TRBJ1-1
abundance: NA
d_gene: NA
v_gene: TRBV4-3

CDR3nt: TGTGCCAGCAGCCCAACTGGATACAGCTTTAGCAATCAGCCCCAGCATTTT
CDR3aa: CASSPTGYSFSNQPQHF
j_gene: TRBJ1-5
abundance: once
d_gene: NA
v_gene: TRBV27

CDR3nt: TGTGCCGAGGGAGTTAGGAACACCGGGGAGCTGTTTTTT
CDR3aa: CAEGVRNTGELFF
j_gene: TRBJ2-2
abundance: NA
d_gene: NA
v_gene: TRBV28

CDR3nt: TGTGCCAGCAGCCGTAGCGGGGGAAATGAGCAGTTCTTC
CDR3aa: CASSRSGGNEQFF
j_gene: TRBJ2-1
abundance: NA
d_gene: TRBD2
v_gene: TRBV3-1/TRBV3-2

CDR3nt: TGTGCCAGCAGCAAAGGGGGCTACTATGGCTACACCTTC
CDR3aa: CASSKGGYYGYTF
j_gene: TRBJ1-2
abundance: NA
d_gene: NA
v_gene: TRBV21-1

CDR3nt: TGTGCCAGCATGGGATCAGGGTTCGGCTACACCTTC
CDR3aa: CASMGSGFGYTF
j_gene: TRBJ1-2
abundance: NA
d_gene: NA
v_gene: TRBV28

CDR3nt: TGTGCCTGGAGTTCGGGGGGCGGACAGCCCCAGCATTTT
CDR3aa: CAWSSGGGQPQHF
j_gene: TRBJ1-5
abundance: NA
d_gene: NA
v_gene: TRBV30

CDR3nt: TGTGCCAGCAGCTTAGTATTTCAGGGTAGCCCGAACACTGAAGCTTTCTTT
CDR3aa: CASSLVFQGSPNTEAFF
j_gene: TRBJ1-1
abundance: NA
d_gene: NA
v_gene: TRBV7-9

CDR3nt: TGTGCCAGCAGCCGGTTGACTAGCGGGGGGGCTTACGCTGAGCAGTTCTTC
CDR3aa: CASSRLTSGGAYAEQFF
j_gene: TRBJ2-1
abundance: NA
d_gene: TRBD2
v_gene: TRBV14

CDR3nt: TGTGCCAGCAGTGGAGTCCACGAGCAGTACTTC
CDR3aa: CASSGVHEQYF
j_gene: TRBJ2-7
abundance: NA
d_gene: NA
v_gene: TRBV2

CDR3nt: TGTGCCAGCAGTCGACAGGGGGCACAGATGAACACTGAAGCTTTCTTT
CDR3aa: CASSRQGAQMNTEAFF
j_gene: TRBJ1-1
abundance: once
d_gene: TRBD1
v_gene: TRBV6-6

CDR3nt: TGTGCCAGCAGTCCACTCGGACAGGGGAATGAGCAGTTCTTC
CDR3aa: CASSPLGQGNEQFF
j_gene: TRBJ2-1
abundance: NA
d_gene: TRBD1
v_gene: TRBV6-4

CDR3nt: TGTGCCAGCAGCAAAGACAGGGGCGGAACTGAAGCTTTCTTT
CDR3aa: CASSKDRGGTEAFF
j_gene: TRBJ1-1
abundance: once
d_gene: TRBD1
v_gene: TRBV13

CDR3nt: TGTGCCAGCAGTGCTGGTGGCTTGGGTCCGGGGTGGGGTGGCTACACCTTC
CDR3aa: CASSAGGLGPGWGGYTF
j_gene: TRBJ1-2
abundance: NA
d_gene: NA
v_gene: TRBV6-1

CDR3nt: TGTGCCAGCAGTTACAGGGGGTATGGGACTGAAGCTTTCTTT
CDR3aa: CASSYRGYGTEAFF
j_gene: TRBJ1-1
abundance: NA
d_gene: TRBD1
v_gene: TRBV28